The subject of this entry is one T cell receptor beta chain. Its antigen is unknown. TCRdb re-called the RACE reads with MiXCR, one entry per CDR3 protein. The sample includes about 340,000 distinct CDR3 sequences, roughly 6.9% seen only once; the top ten take approximately 8%. The time point was: patch test 1, 2 weeks after DPC sensitization. This sample's treatment: therapeutic diphenylcyclopropenone sensitization with weekly scalp DPC. The V and J ends lost 6 bases and 3 bases, in that order; junction bases with no gene match: 10. Germline V CDR1 and CDR2: DFQATT, SNEGSKA (reference sequence). CDR3 size: 15 residues. These data originate in a study of human T cells and chemical hapten exposure. Study-wide findings and caveats: Once DPC sensitization occurred, TCRs above 1 in 1000 frequency showed no change.

The chain carries TRBV20-1 and TRBJ2-3, with 9 bases aligning to TRBD2. Sequenced material: whole blood, taken in connection with sensitization to the hapten diphenylcyclopropenone (DPC). The receptor's source is a woman younger than 30 with alopecia areata. Some clones in this sample may be carry-over from other donors' samples. CDR3 protein: CSAPSSGGGTDTQYF. The CDR3 nucleotides read TGCAGTGCGCCGAGTAGCGGGGGTGGGACAGATACGCAGTATTTT.